This T cell receptor beta chain was found in a study of tumor and adjacent non-tumor tissue in lung cancer. Overall study context: Patients were aged about 31 to 85, fewer than twelve men and about five women, stage I to III. Study-level findings and limits: Tumor repertoires had a smaller top 100 clone share than normal lung. Shorter survival was associated with higher TCR diversity in tumors.

The template was RNA from unsorted bulk tissue. TCRbeta libraries were built with three rounds of nested PCR, modified from ARM-PCR. MiXCR was run by TCRdb on the multiplex PCR reads, yielding one entry per CDR3 protein. The table has around 210,000 distinct CDR3 sequences, 70% to 75% seen once; the top ten hold almost 25%. The germline V gene has CDR1 SGHAT and CDR2 FQNNGV. Trimming pared 0 bases from V and 11 bases from J, leaving 11 bases between. The CDR3 runs to 14 residues. This clonotype has a handful of counts. Its target is not known. The CDR3 carries no conserved terminal phenylalanine or tryptophan, so it likely arises from a read error.

This rearrangement joins TRBV11-2 to TRBJ1-6; possible D gene TRBD1, 5 bases. The TCR was taken from a man in his sixties with non-small cell lung cancer. Sequences were obtained from lung tumor tissue. The CDR3 nucleotides are TGTGCCAGCAGCTTAGACCCGGGGACGACACCCCTCCACTCG. It translates to CASSLDPGTTPLHS.